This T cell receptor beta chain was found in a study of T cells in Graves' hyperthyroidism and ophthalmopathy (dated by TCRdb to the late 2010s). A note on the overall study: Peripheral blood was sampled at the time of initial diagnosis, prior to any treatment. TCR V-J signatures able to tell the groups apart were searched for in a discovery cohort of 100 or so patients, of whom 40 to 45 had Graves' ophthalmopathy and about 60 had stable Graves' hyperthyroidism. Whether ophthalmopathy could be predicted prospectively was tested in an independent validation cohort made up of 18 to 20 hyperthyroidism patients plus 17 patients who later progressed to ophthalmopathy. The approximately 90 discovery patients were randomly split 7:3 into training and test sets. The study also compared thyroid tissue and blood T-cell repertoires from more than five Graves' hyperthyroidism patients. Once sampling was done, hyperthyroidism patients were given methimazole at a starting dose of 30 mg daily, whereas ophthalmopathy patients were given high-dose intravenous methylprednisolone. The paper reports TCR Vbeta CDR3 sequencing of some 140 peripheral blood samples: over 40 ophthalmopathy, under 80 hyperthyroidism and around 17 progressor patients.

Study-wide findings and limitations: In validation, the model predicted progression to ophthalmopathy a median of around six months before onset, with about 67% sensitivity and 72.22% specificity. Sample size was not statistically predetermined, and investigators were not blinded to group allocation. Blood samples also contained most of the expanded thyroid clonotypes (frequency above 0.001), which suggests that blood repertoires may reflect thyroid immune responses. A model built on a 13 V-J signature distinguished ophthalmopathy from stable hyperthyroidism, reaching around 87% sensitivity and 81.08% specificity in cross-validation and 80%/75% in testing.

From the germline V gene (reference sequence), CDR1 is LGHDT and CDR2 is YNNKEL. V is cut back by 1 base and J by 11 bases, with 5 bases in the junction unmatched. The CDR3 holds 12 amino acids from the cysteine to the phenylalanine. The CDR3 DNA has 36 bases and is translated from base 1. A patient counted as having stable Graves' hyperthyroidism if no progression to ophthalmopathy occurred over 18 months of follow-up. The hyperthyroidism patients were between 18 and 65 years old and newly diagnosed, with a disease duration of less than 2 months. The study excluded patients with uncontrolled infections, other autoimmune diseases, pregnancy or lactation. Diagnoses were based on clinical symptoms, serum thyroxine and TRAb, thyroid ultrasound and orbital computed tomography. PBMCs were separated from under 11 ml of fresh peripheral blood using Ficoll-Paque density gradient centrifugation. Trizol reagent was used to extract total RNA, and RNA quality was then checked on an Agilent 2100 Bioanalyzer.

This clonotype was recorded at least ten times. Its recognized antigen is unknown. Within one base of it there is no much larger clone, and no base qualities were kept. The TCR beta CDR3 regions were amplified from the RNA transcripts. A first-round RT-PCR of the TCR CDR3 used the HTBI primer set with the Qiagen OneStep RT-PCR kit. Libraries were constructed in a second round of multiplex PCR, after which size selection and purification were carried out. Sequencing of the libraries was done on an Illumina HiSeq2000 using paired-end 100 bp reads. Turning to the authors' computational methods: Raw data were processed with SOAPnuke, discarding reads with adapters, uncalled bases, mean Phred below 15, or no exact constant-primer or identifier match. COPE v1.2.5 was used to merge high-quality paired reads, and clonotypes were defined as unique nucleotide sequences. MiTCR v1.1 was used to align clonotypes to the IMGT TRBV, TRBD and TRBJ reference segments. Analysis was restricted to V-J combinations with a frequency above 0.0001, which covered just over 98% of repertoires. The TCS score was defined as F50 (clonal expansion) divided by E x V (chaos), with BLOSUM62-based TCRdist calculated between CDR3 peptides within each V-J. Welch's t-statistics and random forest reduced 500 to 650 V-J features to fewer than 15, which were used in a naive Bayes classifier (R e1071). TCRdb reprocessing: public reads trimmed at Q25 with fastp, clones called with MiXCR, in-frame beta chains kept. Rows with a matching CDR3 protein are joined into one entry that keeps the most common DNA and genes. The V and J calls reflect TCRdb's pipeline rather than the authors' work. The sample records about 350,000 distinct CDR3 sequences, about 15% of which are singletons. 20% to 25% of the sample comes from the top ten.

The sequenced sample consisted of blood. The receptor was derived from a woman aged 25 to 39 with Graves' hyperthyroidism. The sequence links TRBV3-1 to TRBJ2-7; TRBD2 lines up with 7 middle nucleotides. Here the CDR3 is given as CASSQAGLEEYF. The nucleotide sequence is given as TGTGCCAGCAGCCAAGCCGGACTAGAGGAGTACTTC.